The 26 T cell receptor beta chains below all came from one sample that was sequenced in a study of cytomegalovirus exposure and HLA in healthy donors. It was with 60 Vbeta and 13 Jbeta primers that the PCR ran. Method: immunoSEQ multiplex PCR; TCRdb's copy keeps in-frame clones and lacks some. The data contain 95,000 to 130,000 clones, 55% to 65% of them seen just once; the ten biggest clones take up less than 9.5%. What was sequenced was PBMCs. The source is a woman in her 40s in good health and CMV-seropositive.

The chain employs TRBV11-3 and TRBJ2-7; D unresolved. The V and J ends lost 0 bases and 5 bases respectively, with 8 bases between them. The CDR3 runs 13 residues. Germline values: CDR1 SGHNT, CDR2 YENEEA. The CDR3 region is CASSLEAGDEQYF. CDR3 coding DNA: TGTGCCAGCAGCTTAGAGGCAGGCGACGAGCAGTACTTC. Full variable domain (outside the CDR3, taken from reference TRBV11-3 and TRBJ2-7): EAGVVQSPRYKIIEKKQPVAFWCNPISGHNTLYWYLQNLGQGPELLIRYENEEAVDDSQLPKDRFSAERLKGVDSTLKIQPAELGDSAVYLCASSLEAGDEQYFGPGTRLTVT.

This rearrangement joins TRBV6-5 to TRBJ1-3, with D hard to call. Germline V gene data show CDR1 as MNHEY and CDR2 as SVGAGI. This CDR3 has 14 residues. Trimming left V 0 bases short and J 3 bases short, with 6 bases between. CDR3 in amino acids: CASSYSLLGNTIYF. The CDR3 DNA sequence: TGTGCCAGCAGTTACTCACTGCTTGGAAACACCATATATTTT.

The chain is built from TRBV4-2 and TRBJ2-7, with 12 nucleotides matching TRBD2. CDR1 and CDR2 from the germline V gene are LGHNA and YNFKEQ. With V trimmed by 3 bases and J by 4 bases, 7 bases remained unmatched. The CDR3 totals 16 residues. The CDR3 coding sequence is TGTGCCAGCAGCCAGGAGCTAGCGGGAGGGTTTTACGAGCAGTACTTC. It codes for CASSQELAGGFYEQYF.

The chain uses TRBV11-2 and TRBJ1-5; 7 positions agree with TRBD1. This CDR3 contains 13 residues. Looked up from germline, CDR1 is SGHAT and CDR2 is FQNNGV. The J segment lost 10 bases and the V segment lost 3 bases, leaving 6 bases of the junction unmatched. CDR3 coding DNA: TGTGCCAGCAGCTTCGACAGGGACATACCCCAGCATTTT. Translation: CASSFDRDIPQHF.

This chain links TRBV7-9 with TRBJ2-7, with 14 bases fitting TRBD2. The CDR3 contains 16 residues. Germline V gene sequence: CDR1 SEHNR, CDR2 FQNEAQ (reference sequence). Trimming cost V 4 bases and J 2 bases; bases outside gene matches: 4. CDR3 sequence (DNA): TGTGCCAGCAGCTCCCTGACTAGCGGGAGGGCCTACGAGCAGTACTTC. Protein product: CASSSLTSGRAYEQYF.

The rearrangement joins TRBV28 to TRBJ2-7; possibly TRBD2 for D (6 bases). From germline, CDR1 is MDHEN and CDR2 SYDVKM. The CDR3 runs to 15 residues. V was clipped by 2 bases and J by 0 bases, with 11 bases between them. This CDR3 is CASSLRDWVSYEQYF. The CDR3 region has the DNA TGTGCCAGCAGTTTAAGGGACTGGGTCTCCTACGAGCAGTACTTC.

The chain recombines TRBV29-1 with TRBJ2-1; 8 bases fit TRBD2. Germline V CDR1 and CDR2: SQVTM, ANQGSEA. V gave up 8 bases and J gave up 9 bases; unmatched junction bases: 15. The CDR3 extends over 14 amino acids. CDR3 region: CSSARGGRGAEQFF. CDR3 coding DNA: TGCAGCTCCGCCCGGGGGGGGCGCGGGGCTGAGCAGTTCTTC.

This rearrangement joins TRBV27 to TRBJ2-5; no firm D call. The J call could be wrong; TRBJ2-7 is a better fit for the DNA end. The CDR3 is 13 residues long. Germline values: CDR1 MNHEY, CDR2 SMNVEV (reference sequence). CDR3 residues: CASSYSTRYEQYF. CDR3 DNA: TGTGCCAGCAGCTACTCTACGCGCTACGAGCAGTACTTC.

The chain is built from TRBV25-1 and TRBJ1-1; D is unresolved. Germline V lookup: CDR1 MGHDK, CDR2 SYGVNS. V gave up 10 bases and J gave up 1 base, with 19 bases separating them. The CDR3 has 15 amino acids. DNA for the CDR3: TGTGCCACTCGGGAAGAGGCAGCAAAGAACACTGAAGCTTTCTTT. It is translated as CATREEAAKNTEAFF. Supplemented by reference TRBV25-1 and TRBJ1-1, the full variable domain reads EADIYQTPRYLVIGTGKKITLECSQTMGHDKMYWYQQDPGMELHLIHYSYGVNSTEKGDLSSESTVSRIRTEHFPLTLESARPSHTSQYLCATREEAAKNTEAFFGQGTRLTVV.

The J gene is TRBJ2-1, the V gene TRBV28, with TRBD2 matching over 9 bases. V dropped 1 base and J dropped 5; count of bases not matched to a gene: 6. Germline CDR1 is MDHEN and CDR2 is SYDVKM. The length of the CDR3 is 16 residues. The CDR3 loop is CASSLSLSGRHNEQFF. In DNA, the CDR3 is TGTGCCAGCAGTTTATCATTGAGCGGGAGGCACAATGAGCAGTTCTTC.

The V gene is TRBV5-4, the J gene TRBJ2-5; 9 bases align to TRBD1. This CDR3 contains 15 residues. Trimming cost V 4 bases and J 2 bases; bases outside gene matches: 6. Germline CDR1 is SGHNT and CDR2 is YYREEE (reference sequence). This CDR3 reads CASSLPGQGQETQYF. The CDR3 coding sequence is TGTGCCAGCAGCCTCCCGGGACAGGGACAAGAGACCCAGTACTTC.

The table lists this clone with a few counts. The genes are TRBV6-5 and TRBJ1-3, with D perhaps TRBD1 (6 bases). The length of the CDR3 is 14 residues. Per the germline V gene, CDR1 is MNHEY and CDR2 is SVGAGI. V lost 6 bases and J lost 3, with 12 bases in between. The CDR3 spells CASSSRRGGNTIYF. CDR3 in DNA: TGTGCCAGCAGCTCACGCAGGGGTGGAAACACCATATATTTT.

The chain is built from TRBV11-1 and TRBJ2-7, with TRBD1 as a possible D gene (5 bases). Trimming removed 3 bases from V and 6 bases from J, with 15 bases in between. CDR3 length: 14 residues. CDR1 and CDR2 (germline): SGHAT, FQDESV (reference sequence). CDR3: CASSFTHHRGEQYF. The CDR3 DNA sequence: TGTGCCAGCAGCTTCACACATCATAGGGGCGAGCAGTACTTC.

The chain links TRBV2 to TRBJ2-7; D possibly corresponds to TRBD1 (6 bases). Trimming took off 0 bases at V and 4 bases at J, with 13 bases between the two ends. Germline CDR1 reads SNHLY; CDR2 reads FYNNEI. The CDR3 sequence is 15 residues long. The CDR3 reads CASSEAPQGPYEQYF. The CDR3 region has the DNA TGTGCCAGCAGTGAAGCGCCACAGGGACCGTACGAGCAGTACTTC.

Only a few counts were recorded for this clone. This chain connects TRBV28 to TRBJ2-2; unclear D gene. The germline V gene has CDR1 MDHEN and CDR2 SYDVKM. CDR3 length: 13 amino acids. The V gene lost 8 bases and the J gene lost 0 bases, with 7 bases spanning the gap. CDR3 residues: CASYPANTGELFF. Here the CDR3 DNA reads TGTGCCAGCTATCCCGCGAACACCGGGGAGCTGTTTTTT.

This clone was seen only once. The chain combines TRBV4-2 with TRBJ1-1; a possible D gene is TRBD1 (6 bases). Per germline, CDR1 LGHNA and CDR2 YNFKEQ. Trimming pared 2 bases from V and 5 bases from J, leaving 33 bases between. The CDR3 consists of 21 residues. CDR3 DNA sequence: TGTGCCAGCAGCCAAACTCAGGGGAGAGATTATAAGGGTCTAAGATCGACTGAAGCTTTCTTT. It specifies CASSQTQGRDYKGLRSTEAFF.

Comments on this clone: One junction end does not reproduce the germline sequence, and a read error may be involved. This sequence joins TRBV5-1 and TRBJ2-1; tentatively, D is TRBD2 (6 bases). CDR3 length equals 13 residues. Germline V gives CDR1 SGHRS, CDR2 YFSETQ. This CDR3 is CAGSLGLHNEQFF. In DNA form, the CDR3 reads TGCGCCGGCAGCTTGGGACTTCACAATGAGCAGTTCTTC.

The CDR3 is CASSPRGTGNEQYF. In DNA form, the CDR3 reads TGTGCCAGCTCACCTCGGGGGACGGGTAACGAGCAGTACTTC. V is TRBV18 and J is TRBJ2-7; D is perhaps TRBD2 (6 bases). The germline CDR1 and CDR2 sequences are KGHSH and LQKENI. The CDR3 spans 14 residues. Trimming took 3 bases from V and 5 from J, leaving 14 bases between them.

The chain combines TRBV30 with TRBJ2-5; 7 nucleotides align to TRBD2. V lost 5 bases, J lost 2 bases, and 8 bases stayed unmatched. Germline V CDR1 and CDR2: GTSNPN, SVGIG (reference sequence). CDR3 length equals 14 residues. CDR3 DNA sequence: TGTGCCTGGGGGAGGGGCCCCCAACAAGAGACCCAGTACTTC. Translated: CAWGRGPQQETQYF.

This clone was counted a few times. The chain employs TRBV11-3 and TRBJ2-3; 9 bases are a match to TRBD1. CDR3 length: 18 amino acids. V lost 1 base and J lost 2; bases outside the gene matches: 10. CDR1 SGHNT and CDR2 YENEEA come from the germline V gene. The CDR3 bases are TGTGCCAGCAGCTTAGTACTTCCGGGACAGGGACACACAGATACGCAGTATTTT. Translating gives CASSLVLPGQGHTDTQYF.

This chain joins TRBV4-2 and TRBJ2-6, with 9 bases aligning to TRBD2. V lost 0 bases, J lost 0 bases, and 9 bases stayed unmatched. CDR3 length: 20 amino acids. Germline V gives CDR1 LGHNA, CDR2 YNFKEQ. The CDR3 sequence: CASSQDQVAGDLSGANVLTF. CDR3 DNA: TGTGCCAGCAGCCAAGATCAGGTAGCGGGAGACCTCTCTGGGGCCAACGTCCTGACTTTC.

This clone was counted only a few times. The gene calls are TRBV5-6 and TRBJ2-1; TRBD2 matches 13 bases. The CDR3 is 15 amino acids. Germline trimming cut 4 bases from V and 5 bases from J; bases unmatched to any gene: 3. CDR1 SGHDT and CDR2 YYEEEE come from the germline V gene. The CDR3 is CASSRGLAGHNEQFF. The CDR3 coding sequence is TGTGCCAGCAGCCGGGGACTAGCGGGACACAATGAGCAGTTCTTC.

The CDR3, as DNA: TGTGCCAGCAGTGAAGAGGAGGGACTAGGGACCTCGCAGTATTTT. Translated: CASSEEEGLGTSQYF. The rearrangement uses TRBV2 and TRBJ2-3; 8 positions agree with TRBD2. J lost 10 bases, V lost 1 base, and 10 bases had no gene match. CDR3 length: 15 residues. The germline V gene encodes CDR1 SNHLY and CDR2 FYNNEI. The full variable domain, completed using reference TRBV2 and TRBJ2-3, is EPEVTQTPSHQVTQMGQEVILRCVPISNHLYFYWYRQILGQKVEFLVSFYNNEISEKSEIFDDQFSVERPDGSNFTLKIRSTKLEDSAMYFCASSEEEGLGTSQYFGPGTRLTVL.

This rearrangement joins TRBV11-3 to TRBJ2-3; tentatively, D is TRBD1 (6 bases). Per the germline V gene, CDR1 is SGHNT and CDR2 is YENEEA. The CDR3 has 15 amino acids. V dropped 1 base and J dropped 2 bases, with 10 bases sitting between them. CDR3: CASSLGGLDTDTQYF. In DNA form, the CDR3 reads TGTGCCAGCAGCTTAGGGGGGCTGGACACAGATACGCAGTATTTT.

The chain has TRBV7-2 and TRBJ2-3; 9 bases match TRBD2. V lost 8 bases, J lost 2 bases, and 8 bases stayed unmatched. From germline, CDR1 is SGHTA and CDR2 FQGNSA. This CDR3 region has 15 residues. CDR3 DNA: TGTGCCAGCCGGCAGCGGGAGGCGGACACAGATACGCAGTATTTT. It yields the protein CASRQREADTDTQYF. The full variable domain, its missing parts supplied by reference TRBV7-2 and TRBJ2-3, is GAGVSQSPSNKVTEKGKDVELRCDPISGHTALYWYRQSLGQGLEFLIYFQGNSAPDKSGLPSDRFSAERTGGSVSTLTIQRTQQEDSAVYLCASRQREADTDTQYFGPGTRLTVL.

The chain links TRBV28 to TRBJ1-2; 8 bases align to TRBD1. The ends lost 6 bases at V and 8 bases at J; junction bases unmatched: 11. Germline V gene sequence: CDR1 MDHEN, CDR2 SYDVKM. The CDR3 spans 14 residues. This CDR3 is CASRPGQGAGGYTF. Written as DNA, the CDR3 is TGTGCCAGCAGACCCGGACAGGGAGCGGGGGGCTACACCTTC.